Below, 24 T cell receptor beta chains from the same sample are listed, as sequenced in a study of cytomegalovirus exposure and HLA in healthy donors (dated 2017 in TCRdb). Library preparation used the immunoSEQ multiplex PCR assay. The multiplex PCR relied on a mix of 60 forward primers for TCR Vbeta segments and 13 reverse primers for TCR Jbeta segments. The clones in this table, taken by TCRdb from immuneACCESS, are in-frame only. Not every clone is retained; where verified, under half of the shortfall comes from an unresolved V gene, and the cause of the rest is unknown. The sample contains about 160,000 clones, roughly 77% of them found a single time. Around 3.2% of the sample rests with the top ten. Sequencing input: PBMCs. All receptors come from a human donor in good health.

This chain connects TRBV11-2 to TRBJ2-5; D uncertain. CDR1 is SGHAT and CDR2 is FQNNGV in the germline V gene. CDR3 size: 13 residues. Trimming left V 2 bases short and J 2 bases short, with 6 bases between. The CDR3 DNA reads TGTGCCAGCAGCTTATCTAGACAAGAGACCCAGTACTTC. This encodes CASSLSRQETQYF.

This sequence joins TRBV11-2 and TRBJ1-6, with TRBD1 identical over 12 bases. Trimming at V came to 6 bases and at J to 8 bases, leaving 5 bases not matched to a gene. The CDR3 is 15 amino acids. Germline CDR1 and CDR2: SGHAT and FQNNGV. In DNA form, the CDR3 reads TGTGCCAGCAGTTTGGGGACAGGGGGCGATTCACCCCTCCACTTT. It is translated as CASSLGTGGDSPLHF.

This chain uses TRBV2 with TRBJ1-5; no firm D call. The V and J ends lost 1 base and 1 base respectively, with 11 bases between them. The CDR3 spans 16 residues. Germline CDR1 SNHLY, CDR2 FYNNEI. The CDR3 spells CASSEGGRRSNQPQHF. The CDR3 region has the DNA TGTGCCAGCAGTGAAGGAGGGCGTCGAAGCAATCAGCCCCAGCATTTT.

This clone showed up just once. V and J are TRBV28 and TRBJ2-7, with a tentative D call TRBD2 (5 bases). The CDR3 covers 15 residues. Germline-derived CDR1 and CDR2 are MDHEN and SYDVKM. V was cut by 6 bases and J by 0 bases, with 15 bases left in between. The CDR3 DNA is TGTGCCAGCAGCCTAAGCGGAGACCGCTCCTACGAGCAGTACTTC. The encoded protein is CASSLSGDRSYEQYF.

This clone was observed a handful of times. This chain connects TRBV4-2 to TRBJ1-2; TRBD1 matches at 7 bases. V was clipped by 2 bases and J by 4 bases; unmatched bases: 7. Germline CDR1 is LGHNA and CDR2 is YNFKEQ. The CDR3 length is 15 residues. The DNA of the CDR3 is TGTGCCAGCAGCCAAACCGGGACAGACGTCTATGGCTACACCTTC. Its translation is CASSQTGTDVYGYTF.

V and J are TRBV30 and TRBJ2-5; D is possibly TRBD2 (6 bases). The CDR3 is made up of 13 amino acids. Trimming removed 4 bases at V and 7 bases at J, with 16 bases between. The germline gives CDR1 GTSNPN, CDR2 SVGIG (reference sequence). As DNA, the CDR3 is TGTGCCTGGAATCTCGGGACTGTGGGGACCCAGTACTTC. Amino acids: CAWNLGTVGTQYF.

This chain connects TRBV7-5 to TRBJ2-1; the table's D call TRBD1 went unverified against the DNA. TRBV7-5 is labeled a pseudogene. The CDR3 is made up of 14 amino acids. CDR3 nucleotides: TGTGCCAGAAGCCCCCAGACAGGGGGCCTTGAGCAGTTCTTC. Translated: CARSPQTGGLEQFF.

The chain combines TRBV5-8 with TRBJ1-5; 7 nucleotides align to TRBD1. The CDR3 covers 14 residues. Trimming took 4 bases from V and 4 from J; bases not matched to a gene: 5. Germline V gives CDR1 SGHTS, CDR2 YDEGEE. The CDR3 region has the DNA TGTGCCAGCAGCCCCCGGGACAGAAATCAGCCCCAGCATTTT. Its protein is CASSPRDRNQPQHF.

The V call is TRBV7-2, the J call TRBJ1-2; 9 nucleotides match TRBD1. The V gene's germline CDR1 is SGHTA and CDR2 FQGNSA. V shed 1 base and J 6 bases; nucleotides not matched to a gene: 6. This CDR3 has 15 residues. The CDR3 spells CASSLEPGQGDGYTF. CDR3 DNA: TGTGCCAGCAGCTTAGAGCCGGGACAGGGAGATGGCTACACCTTC. The full variable domain, in which reference TRBV7-2 and TRBJ1-2 provide the parts outside the CDR3, is GAGVSQSPSNKVTEKGKDVELRCDPISGHTALYWYRQSLGQGLEFLIYFQGNSAPDKSGLPSDRFSAERTGGSVSTLTIQRTQQEDSAVYLCASSLEPGQGDGYTFGSGTRLTVV.

This rearrangement joins TRBV18 to TRBJ1-1, with TRBD1 identical over 7 bases. After removal of 6 bases from V and 5 bases from J, the junction contained 12 bases not matched to a gene. Germline V gives CDR1 KGHSH, CDR2 LQKENI. This CDR3 is built from 15 residues. The CDR3 is CASSLEDRAGTEAFF. As DNA, the CDR3 is TGTGCCAGCTCGCTTGAAGACAGGGCTGGGACTGAAGCTTTCTTT.

The chain couples TRBV7-9 to TRBJ2-3, with 9 bases aligning to TRBD1. The CDR3 totals 15 residues. Germline trimming cut 5 bases from V and 2 bases from J; bases unmatched to any gene: 5. In germline, CDR1 is SEHNR, CDR2 FQNEAQ (reference sequence). The CDR3 sequence: CASSRGQGITDTQYF. The DNA of the CDR3 is TGTGCCAGCAGCCGGGGACAGGGAATCACAGATACGCAGTATTTT.

Of note for this clone: Sequence at one end of the junction differs from germline and may be a read error. The chain uses TRBV29-1 and TRBJ1-2, with D possibly being TRBD1 (5 bases). Germline V gene sequence: CDR1 SQVTM, CDR2 ANQGSEA. CDR3 length: 13 amino acids. CDR3: CSVEAGLSYGYPF. The CDR3 region has the DNA TGCAGCGTTGAAGCGGGACTTAGTTATGGCTACCCCTTC. Combining the CDR3 with reference TRBV29-1 and TRBJ1-2 gives the whole variable domain SAVISQKPSRDICQRGTSLTIQCQVDSQVTMMFWYRQQPGQSLTLIATANQGSEATYESGFVIDKFPISRPNLTFSTLTVSNMSPEDSSIYLCSVEAGLSYGYPFGSGTRLTVV.

J is TRBJ2-1 and V is TRBV25-1, with TRBD2 matching 8 bases. The trim removed 6 bases at V and 2 bases at J, leaving 6 bases unmatched. In germline, CDR1 is MGHDK, CDR2 SYGVNS. The CDR3 totals 15 residues. CDR3 region: CASRRAGGPYNEQFF. The CDR3 nucleotides read TGTGCCAGCAGGAGGGCGGGAGGTCCCTACAATGAGCAGTTCTTC.

V gene TRBV19 combines with J gene TRBJ2-1, with a possible D match to TRBD2 (5 bases). The CDR3 runs 15 residues. Between the trimmed V and J ends, which lost 6 bases and 5 bases, there was a span of 17 bases. Germline lookup yields CDR1 LNHDA and CDR2 SQIVND (reference sequence). The CDR3 nucleotides are TGTGCCAGTAGCCTAGCCCGACTCCTACACAATGAGCAGTTCTTC. Its translation: CASSLARLLHNEQFF.

The rearrangement uses TRBV5-8 and TRBJ2-2, with TRBD1 identical over 10 bases. There are 15 residues in the CDR3. V lost 5 bases to trimming and J lost 5 bases; unmatched junction nucleotides: 6. Germline CDR1 SGHTS, CDR2 YDEGEE. The CDR3 DNA sequence: TGTGCCAGCAGGTGGGACAGGGGAACGACCGGGGAGCTGTTTTTT. Translated: CASRWDRGTTGELFF. The full variable domain, in which reference TRBV5-8 and TRBJ2-2 provide the parts outside the CDR3, is EAGVTQSPTHLIKTRGQQATLRCSPISGHTSVYWYQQALGLGLQFLLWYDEGEERNRGNFPPRFSGRQFPNYSSELNVNALELEDSALYLCASRWDRGTTGELFFGEGSRLTVL.

This clone appeared a few times. V and J are TRBV28 and TRBJ2-7; tentatively, D is TRBD1 (5 bases). This CDR3 region has 14 residues. Per germline, CDR1 MDHEN and CDR2 SYDVKM. Trimming took 7 bases from V and 0 from J, leaving 13 bases between them. The CDR3 nucleotides read TGTGCCAGCACGGATCAGGGATTCTCCTACGAGCAGTACTTC. Encoded protein: CASTDQGFSYEQYF.

The J gene is TRBJ1-5, the V gene TRBV5-6, with TRBD1 matching over 9 bases. This CDR3 is built from 17 residues. CDR1 and CDR2 (germline): SGHDT, YYEEEE. V dropped 4 bases and J dropped 2; count of bases not matched to a gene: 10. The DNA for the CDR3 is TGTGCCAGCAGCACCACGGGACAGGGATGGGGCAATCAGCCCCAGCATTTT. Translated: CASSTTGQGWGNQPQHF.

In its sample, this clone was seen a few times. The V call is TRBV10-3, the J call TRBJ1-1; D is unresolved. The germline V gene has CDR1 ENHRY and CDR2 SYGVKD. The CDR3 sequence is 15 residues long. V was cut by 6 bases and J by 3 bases, with 17 bases left in between. The DNA of the CDR3 is TGTGCCATCAGCCTATCCCCAAGAGGAGACACTGAAGCTTTCTTT. It is translated as CAISLSPRGDTEAFF.

The chain has TRBV7-9 and TRBJ2-1; TRBD1 agrees at 9 bases. This CDR3 is built from 15 residues. J gave up 6 bases and V 4 bases, and 7 bases lay outside the gene matches. The germline V gene has CDR1 SEHNR and CDR2 FQNEAQ (reference sequence). The CDR3 sequence is CASSSRDRAGNEQFF. Written as DNA, the CDR3 is TGTGCCAGCAGCTCCCGGGACAGGGCAGGCAATGAGCAGTTCTTC. The whole variable domain, filled in from reference TRBV7-9 and TRBJ2-1, reads DTGVSQNPRHKITKRGQNVTFRCDPISEHNRLYWYRQTLGQGPEFLTYFQNEAQLEKSRLLSDRFSAERPKGSFSTLEIQRTEQGDSAMYLCASSSRDRAGNEQFFGPGTRLTVL.

V usage is TRBV10-3 and J usage is TRBJ2-5; TRBD1 matches at 7 bases. The germline CDR1 and CDR2 sequences are ENHRY and SYGVKD. The CDR3 has 14 amino acids. J was trimmed by 4 bases and V by 5 bases; bases with no gene match: 7. CDR3 sequence reads: CAISTGVLSETQYF. As DNA, the CDR3 is TGTGCCATCAGTACAGGGGTGTTATCAGAGACCCAGTACTTC.

Regarding this clone: At one of its ends the junction is not consistent with the germline gene, which may arise from a read error. The V gene is TRBV7-9, the J gene TRBJ1-2; the D is unclear. The CDR3 length is 12 residues. Germline CDR1 and CDR2: SEHNR and FQNEAQ (reference sequence). CDR3 in DNA: TGTTCCAGCAGCTTAGGAGGGCGCGGCTACACCTTC. Encoded protein: CSSSLGGRGYTF.

The table lists this clone with a few counts. V usage is TRBV28 and J usage is TRBJ2-7; TRBD1 agrees at 8 bases. The CDR3 runs to 15 residues. With V trimmed by 3 bases and J by 7 bases, 11 bases remained unmatched. Looked up from germline, CDR1 is MDHEN and CDR2 is SYDVKM. The CDR3 nucleotides read TGTGCCAGCAGTTTTAAGGGACAGGCTTTGTGGGAGCAGTACTTC. This gives the protein CASSFKGQALWEQYF.

This chain connects TRBV5-4 to TRBJ1-6, with TRBD1 matching 9 bases. The CDR3 is 16 residues long. The germline CDR1 and CDR2 sequences are SGHNT and YYREEE (reference sequence). With V trimmed by 4 bases and J by 9 bases, 11 bases remained unmatched. The CDR3 is CASSQEQGATFSPLHF. The CDR3 DNA reads as TGTGCCAGCAGCCAAGAACAGGGGGCGACTTTTTCACCCCTCCACTTT. The full variable domain, its missing parts supplied by reference TRBV5-4 and TRBJ1-6, is ETGVTQSPTHLIKTRGQQVTLRCSSQSGHNTVSWYQQALGQGPQFIFQYYREEENGRGNFPPRFSGLQFPNYSSELNVNALELDDSALYLCASSQEQGATFSPLHFGNGTRLTVT.

The J gene is TRBJ1-2, the V gene TRBV6-1; tentative D call: TRBD1 (5 bases). Trimming pared 0 bases from V and 4 bases from J, leaving 9 bases between. CDR1 MNHNS and CDR2 SASEGT come from the germline V gene. The CDR3 totals 14 residues. CDR3 sequence: CASSEAIRAYGYTF. The CDR3 nucleotides read TGTGCCAGCAGTGAAGCGATCAGGGCCTATGGCTACACCTTC.